This TCR beta chain was observed in a study of blood T cell repertoires in COVID-19. This clone was observed a handful of times. V gave up 5 bases and J gave up 5 bases; unmatched junction bases: 4. The CDR3 length is 14 residues. The V gene's germline CDR1 is SGHRS and CDR2 YFSETQ. Under the authors' procedure: Using reference gene primer amplification, nucleated cell counts were estimated. The repertoire was sequenced with immunoSEQ multiplex PCR; TCRdb's copy has only in-frame clones and lacks some. The DNA was the basis for D and trimming; V, J and clone size are from that table. Of just under 55,000 clones listed, 90% are singletons.

The V gene is TRBV5-1, the J gene TRBJ2-2; 9 nucleotides match TRBD2. This clonotype was obtained from a woman between 40 and 55 years old with active COVID-19. Sequencing input: peripheral blood. CDR3 nucleotides: TGCGCCAGCAGGGGAGGACTAGCGACCGGGGAGCTGTTTTTT. Amino acids: CASRGGLATGELFF.